The T cell receptor beta chain under discussion was sequenced for a study of beta chain features in type 1 diabetes. Study-wide results and caveats: These data did not resolve whether HLA type affects TCRB rearrangement.

As every portion of the isolated RNA was reverse transcribed, the sequencing read expressed TCRB transcripts. The assay was immunoSEQ multiplex PCR, and TCRdb's table has in-frame clones only and misses some. The sample records some 250,000 clones, 27% being singletons. The CDR3 spans 14 residues. Per the germline V gene, CDR1 is SQVTM and CDR2 is ANQGSEA. Between the trimmed V and J ends, which lost 4 bases and 4 bases, there was a span of 11 bases. This clone showed up just a few times. Its antigen remains unknown. The receptor comes from a man aged 25 to 45 in good health. Sequencing input: central memory CD4+ T cells from blood. V gene TRBV29-1 combines with J gene TRBJ2-6, with no clear D. CDR3 nucleotides: TGCAGCGTTGGCACACCCGGCGGGGCCAACGTCCTGACTTTC. Translated: CSVGTPGGANVLTF. The full variable domain, its missing parts supplied by reference TRBV29-1 and TRBJ2-6, is SAVISQKPSRDICQRGTSLTIQCQVDSQVTMMFWYRQQPGQSLTLIATANQGSEATYESGFVIDKFPISRPNLTFSTLTVSNMSPEDSSIYLCSVGTPGGANVLTFGAGSRLTVL.